A single sample is the source of the 8 T cell receptor beta chains below, sequenced in a study of cytomegalovirus exposure and HLA in healthy donors. The study ran its PCR with 60 Vbeta and 13 Jbeta primers. Measured with immunoSEQ multiplex PCR; TCRdb has only the in-frame clones, and not every one. Altogether more than 95,000 clones are present, more than 80% being singletons, with the ten largest covering roughly 6%. The sequenced sample was PBMCs. All receptors come from a man between 18 and 29 years old in good health and CMV-seronegative.

The V call is TRBV18, the J call TRBJ2-3; the match to TRBD2 covers 10 bases. Germline-derived CDR1 and CDR2 are KGHSH and LQKENI. This CDR3 is 15 amino acids long. The trim removed 6 bases at V and 0 bases at J, leaving 3 bases unmatched. The CDR3 bases are TGTGCCAGCTCCCTGACTAGCGGGAGCACAGATACGCAGTATTTT. Protein product: CASSLTSGSTDTQYF.

Regarding this clone: The junction departs from the called germline gene at one end, perhaps through a read error. The chain has TRBV6-1 and TRBJ2-7, with 7 bases aligning to TRBD1. CDR1 is MNHNS and CDR2 is SASEGT in the germline V gene. The CDR3 length is 13 residues. The CDR3 here is CAISVGGAYEQYF. DNA of the CDR3: TGTGCCATCAGTGTAGGGGGCGCCTACGAGCAGTACTTC.

The rearrangement links TRBV7-2 to TRBJ1-1; D remains ambiguous. The CDR3 has 13 residues. Germline values: CDR1 SGHTA, CDR2 FQGNSA. Trimming left V 3 bases short and J 0 bases short, with 5 bases between. The CDR3: CASSLSVNTEAFF. DNA of the CDR3: TGTGCCAGCAGCTTGTCAGTGAACACTGAAGCTTTCTTT.

The chain links TRBV5-5 to TRBJ2-3; 12 nucleotides line up with TRBD1. V trimming: 3 bases; J trimming: 4 bases; junction bases outside the gene matches: 12. The CDR3 is made up of 18 amino acids. Germline V gives CDR1 SGHKS, CDR2 YYEKEE (reference sequence). CDR3 nucleotide sequence: TGTGCCAGCAGCTCCAATCCGGGACAGGGGGCTTCGGCAGATACGCAGTATTTT. This encodes CASSSNPGQGASADTQYF.

The chain has TRBV27 and TRBJ1-5, with 9 nucleotides matching TRBD1. Germline V gene sequence: CDR1 MNHEY, CDR2 SMNVEV (reference sequence). V gave up 0 bases and J gave up 5 bases; unmatched junction bases: 2. CDR3 length: 15 residues. The CDR3 loop is CASSLSRDRDQPQHF. Here the CDR3 DNA reads TGTGCCAGCAGTTTATCCCGGGACAGGGATCAGCCCCAGCATTTT.

The J gene is TRBJ2-2, the V gene TRBV9; 7 bases fit TRBD1. The germline V gene encodes CDR1 SGDLS and CDR2 YYNGEE. This CDR3 comprises 13 residues. The J segment lost 4 bases and the V segment lost 4 bases, leaving 1 base of the junction unmatched. The CDR3 reads CASSPGGTGELFF. CDR3 in DNA: TGTGCCAGCAGCCCAGGGGGCACCGGGGAGCTGTTTTTT.

The chain couples TRBV25-1 to TRBJ2-1, with D tentatively TRBD2 (6 bases). The germline V and J ends were trimmed by 2 bases and 10 bases, with 12 bases remaining between them. Germline CDR1 MGHDK, CDR2 SYGVNS. This CDR3 has 13 amino acids. The CDR3 spells CASSERLVSEQFF. The CDR3 region has the DNA TGTGCCAGCAGTGAAAGACTAGTAAGCGAGCAGTTCTTC.

V is TRBV27 and J is TRBJ1-5, with TRBD1 identical over 8 bases. Germline trimming cut 5 bases from V and 0 bases from J; bases unmatched to any gene: 9. From germline, CDR1 is MNHEY and CDR2 SMNVEV (reference sequence). The CDR3 consists of 17 residues. This CDR3 is CASSRGQGGLSNQPQHF. The DNA for the CDR3 is TGTGCCAGCAGTCGCGGACAGGGAGGACTTAGCAATCAGCCCCAGCATTTT.